One and the same sample provided the 5 T cell receptor beta chains below, sequenced in a study of T cells in Graves' hyperthyroidism and ophthalmopathy. The CDR3 regions of TCR beta were amplified from RNA transcripts. Initially, a first-round RT-PCR of the TCR CDR3 employed the HTBI primer set. MiXCR was run by TCRdb on the multiplex PCR reads, yielding one entry per CDR3 protein. The sample consists of 550,000 to 650,000 distinct CDR3 sequences, 14% of them appearing once. The specimen sequenced was blood. Every receptor here comes from a woman aged 40 to 50 with Graves' hyperthyroidism.

This clonotype was observed a few times. The chain combines TRBV3-1 with TRBJ2-7, with 7 bases aligning to TRBD2. CDR3 size: 13 residues. V was clipped by 7 bases and J by 7 bases; unmatched bases: 10. CDR1 is LGHDT, CDR2 YNNKEL, per germline (reference sequence). CDR3 residues: CASKITGEGEQYF. The CDR3 bases are TGTGCCAGCAAAATTACCGGGGAGGGGGAGCAGTACTTC.

J is TRBJ2-3 and V is TRBV4-1, with 7 bases identical to TRBD1. The germline gives CDR1 MGHRA, CDR2 YSYEKL. The CDR3 consists of 17 residues. V shed 2 bases and J 0 bases; nucleotides not matched to a gene: 8. The CDR3 reads CASSQLPGQTSTDTQYF. CDR3 in DNA: TGCGCCAGCAGCCAATTACCGGGACAGACTAGCACAGATACGCAGTATTTT.

The chain combines TRBV28 with TRBJ2-7, with TRBD1 matching 7 bases. CDR1 is MDHEN, CDR2 SYDVKM, per germline. V lost 5 bases, J lost 1 base, and 8 bases stayed unmatched. The CDR3 runs to 15 residues. The CDR3 loop is CASSQVDRRSYEQYF. The CDR3 region has the DNA TGTGCCAGCAGTCAGGTGGACAGGCGATCCTACGAGCAGTACTTC. The full variable domain, completed using reference TRBV28 and TRBJ2-7, is DVKVTQSSRYLVKRTGEKVFLECVQDMDHENMFWYRQDPGLGLRLIYFSYDVKMKEKGDIPEGYSVSREKKERFSLILESASTNQTSMYLCASSQVDRRSYEQYFGPGTRLTVT.

This clonotype appeared many times. CDR3 DNA: TGTGCCAGCAGAGGAACCTACAATGAGCAGTTCTTC. This codes for CASRGTYNEQFF. The chain recombines TRBV2 with TRBJ2-1; no firm D call. This CDR3 has 12 amino acids. Trimming shortened V by 6 bases and J by 2 bases, and 5 bases separated the two germline ends. Germline V gene lookup returns CDR1 SNHLY and CDR2 FYNNEI.

The V gene is TRBV12-3 or TRBV12-4, the J gene TRBJ1-1; the D gene is possibly TRBD1 (6 bases). CDR3 length equals 15 residues. Trimming removed 6 bases at V and 4 bases at J, with 18 bases between. The CDR3 here is CASSHGGASSTEAFF. For the CDR3, the DNA is TGTGCCAGCAGCCACGGGGGGGCCAGCTCCACTGAAGCTTTCTTT.